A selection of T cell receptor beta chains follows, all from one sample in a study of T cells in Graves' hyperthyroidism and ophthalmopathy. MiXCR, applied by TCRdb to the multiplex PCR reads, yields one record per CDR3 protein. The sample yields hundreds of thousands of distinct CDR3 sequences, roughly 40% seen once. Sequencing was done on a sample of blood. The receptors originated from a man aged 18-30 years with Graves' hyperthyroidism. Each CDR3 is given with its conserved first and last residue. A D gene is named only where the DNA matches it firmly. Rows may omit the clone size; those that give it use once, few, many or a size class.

CDR3aa: CASSRDSPRTYQPQHF
CDR3nt: TGTGCCAGTAGTCGGGACAGCCCTCGGACTTATCAGCCCCAGCATTTT
j_gene: TRBJ1-5
v_gene: TRBV19
d_gene: TRBD1
abundance: few

CDR3aa: CSASTAGETQYF
CDR3nt: TGCAGTGCTAGTACAGCGGGGGAGACCCAGTACTTC
j_gene: TRBJ2-5
v_gene: TRBV20-1
d_gene: TRBD2
abundance: -

CDR3aa: CASSFRLQGGGTDTQYF
CDR3nt: TGTGCCAGCAGCTTTAGACTCCAGGGAGGTGGCACAGATACGCAGTATTTT
j_gene: TRBJ2-3
v_gene: TRBV11-2
d_gene: -
abundance: -

CDR3aa: CSVEGTSTYEQYF
CDR3nt: TGCAGCGTTGAGGGGACCTCCACCTACGAGCAGTACTTC
j_gene: TRBJ2-7
v_gene: TRBV29-1
d_gene: -
abundance: -

CDR3aa: CASGKGGYGYTF
CDR3nt: TGTGCCAGCGGCAAGGGGGGGTATGGCTACACCTTC
j_gene: TRBJ1-2
v_gene: TRBV24-1
d_gene: -
abundance: few

CDR3aa: CSAMGGAGNQPQYF
CDR3nt: TGCAGTGCTATGGGGGGCGCGGGCAATCAGCCCCAGTACTTC
j_gene: TRBJ2-5
v_gene: TRBV20-1
d_gene: -
abundance: -

CDR3aa: CAIYGQGRKYF
CDR3nt: TGTGCCATCTACGGGCAGGGGCGAAAGTACTTC
j_gene: TRBJ2-7
v_gene: TRBV27
d_gene: -
abundance: -

CDR3aa: CSLGLFGNEQYF
CDR3nt: TGCAGCCTAGGGCTTTTCGGAAACGAGCAGTACTTC
j_gene: TRBJ2-7
v_gene: TRBV20-1
d_gene: -
abundance: few

CDR3aa: CASSLDRGGRTEAFF
CDR3nt: TGTGCCAGCAGTCTGGACAGGGGAGGACGAACTGAAGCTTTCTTT
j_gene: TRBJ1-1
v_gene: TRBV2
d_gene: TRBD1
abundance: few

CDR3aa: CSTRQGSNEKLFF
CDR3nt: TGCAGCACTCGACAGGGCTCAAATGAAAAACTGTTTTTT
j_gene: TRBJ1-4
v_gene: TRBV29-1
d_gene: TRBD1
abundance: -

CDR3aa: CSASEAETRSYEQYF
CDR3nt: TGCAGTGCTAGTGAGGCAGAGACTAGATCCTACGAGCAGTACTTC
j_gene: TRBJ2-7
v_gene: TRBV20-1
d_gene: -
abundance: -

CDR3aa: CASSYGIIYEQYF
CDR3nt: TGTGCCAGCAGTTACGGGATTATCTACGAGCAGTACTTC
j_gene: TRBJ2-7
v_gene: TRBV6-5
d_gene: -
abundance: -

CDR3aa: CASSDGQDTEAFF
CDR3nt: TGTGCCAGCAGTGACGGGCAGGACACTGAAGCTTTCTTT
j_gene: TRBJ1-1
v_gene: TRBV6-4
d_gene: -
abundance: few

CDR3aa: CASSIWGNTIYF
CDR3nt: TGTGCCAGTAGTATATGGGGAAACACCATATATTTT
j_gene: TRBJ1-3
v_gene: TRBV19
d_gene: -
abundance: -

CDR3aa: CASSNEYYGYTF
CDR3nt: TGTGCCAGTAGTAACGAGTACTATGGCTACACCTTC
j_gene: TRBJ1-2
v_gene: TRBV19
d_gene: -
abundance: -

CDR3aa: CSVRGQAYGDGYTF
CDR3nt: TGCAGCGTCCGGGGACAGGCCTATGGTGATGGCTACACCTTC
j_gene: TRBJ1-2
v_gene: TRBV29-1
d_gene: TRBD1
abundance: -

CDR3aa: CASSYDSWDTEAFF
CDR3nt: TGTGCCAGCAGTTACGATTCTTGGGATACTGAAGCTTTCTTT
j_gene: TRBJ1-1
v_gene: TRBV6-6
d_gene: -
abundance: -

CDR3aa: CASSIGWNTEAFF
CDR3nt: TGTGCCAGTAGTATAGGGTGGAACACTGAAGCTTTCTTT
j_gene: TRBJ1-1
v_gene: TRBV19
d_gene: -
abundance: many